The 4 T cell receptor beta chains below all came from one sample that was sequenced in a study of PD-1 blockade in classical Hodgkin lymphoma. This table comes from immunoSEQ multiplex PCR, and its TCRdb copy is limited to in-frame clones, with some not included. Here the sample spans approximately 43,000 clones, around 86% being singletons. With no exception, relapse followed autologous stem cell transplantation in all patients, and brentuximab vedotin exposure varied. Material: peripheral blood mononuclear cells (PBMCs), obtained before the second cycle of nivolumab. Receptors were obtained from a human donor with classical Hodgkin lymphoma.

The chain combines TRBV5-6 with TRBJ1-4; TRBD1 matches at 7 bases. Trimming removed 6 bases from V and 8 bases from J; junction bases left unmatched: 13. Germline V gene lookup returns CDR1 SGHDT and CDR2 YYEEEE. This CDR3 contains 15 residues. Here the CDR3 reads CASTYLTGSAEKLFF. The CDR3 DNA follows: TGTGCCAGCACCTATTTGACAGGGTCGGCCGAAAAACTGTTTTTT. Full variable domain (rest looked up from reference TRBV5-6 and TRBJ1-4): DAGVTQSPTHLIKTRGQQVTLRCSPKSGHDTVSWYQQALGQGPQFIFQYYEEEERQRGNFPDRFSGHQFPNYSSELNVNALLLGDSALYLCASTYLTGSAEKLFFGSGTQLSVL.

The CDR3 sequence is CASSLESNVATEAFF. The CDR3 nucleotides are TGTGCCAGCAGCTTAGAATCGAACGTTGCCACTGAAGCTTTCTTT. The chain has TRBV7-2 and TRBJ1-1; no firm D call. CDR3 length: 15 amino acids. The germline CDR1 and CDR2 sequences are SGHTA and FQGNSA. Trimming cost V 1 base and J 4 bases, with 13 bases left between them.

V gene TRBV9 combines with J gene TRBJ2-2; TRBD1 or TRBD2 may be the D gene (6 bases each). V gave up 0 bases and J gave up 5 bases, with 17 bases separating them. Germline CDR1 reads SGDLS; CDR2 reads YYNGEE. CDR3 size: 17 residues. CDR3 residues: CASSVGPGEGVTGELFF. The DNA for the CDR3 is TGTGCCAGCAGCGTAGGTCCGGGAGAGGGGGTTACCGGGGAGCTGTTTTTT. Full variable domain (outside the CDR3, taken from reference TRBV9 and TRBJ2-2): DSGVTQTPKHLITATGQRVTLRCSPRSGDLSVYWYQQSLDQGLQFLIQYYNGEERAKGNILERFSAQQFPDLHSELNLSSLELGDSALYFCASSVGPGEGVTGELFFGEGSRLTVL.

This chain connects TRBV5-4 to TRBJ2-7; 9 bases fit TRBD1. The V gene's germline CDR1 is SGHNT and CDR2 YYREEE (reference sequence). This CDR3 comprises 14 residues. With V trimmed by 5 bases and J by 3 bases, 6 bases remained unmatched. CDR3: CASRPGQGDYEQYF. CDR3 DNA: TGTGCCAGCAGGCCGGGACAGGGAGACTACGAGCAGTACTTC. Full variable domain (missing parts from reference TRBV5-4 and TRBJ2-7): ETGVTQSPTHLIKTRGQQVTLRCSSQSGHNTVSWYQQALGQGPQFIFQYYREEENGRGNFPPRFSGLQFPNYSSELNVNALELDDSALYLCASRPGQGDYEQYFGPGTRLTVT.